A selection of T cell receptor beta chains follows, all from one sample in a study of shared clonotypes between healthy human individuals. TCRdb's copy holds only in-frame clones and misses some; the assay was immunoSEQ multiplex PCR. This sample carries nearly 750,000 clones, about two thirds of them seen once, and the ten largest clones take roughly 1.8%. The sequenced sample was memory CD4+ T cells sorted from blood. The receptors shown here come from a woman aged 25 to 39 in good health. Each CDR3 is given with its conserved first and last residue. The D gene is left open where the match is weak. Some rows have no size entry. The others give once, few or many, or a class for an expanded clone.

D gene | J gene | clone size | V gene | CDR3 DNA | CDR3 protein
. | TRBJ2-2 | . | TRBV7-2 | TGTGCCAGCAGCTTAGGACTAATGGTTAACACCGGGGAGCTGTTTTTT | CASSLGLMVNTGELFF
. | TRBJ2-6 | . | TRBV7-9 | TGTGCCAGCAGCTTAACTCCAAGCTCTGGGGCCAACGTCCTGACTTTC | CASSLTPSSGANVLTF
. | TRBJ2-1 | few | TRBV10-1 | TGCGCCAGCAGTTTGGGGTCCTACAATGAGCAGTTCTTC | CASSLGSYNEQFF
. | TRBJ2-2 | . | TRBV2 | TGTGCCAGCAGTCCCCCTCCAGGTTGGGACACCGGGGAGCTGTTTTTT | CASSPPPGWDTGELFF
. | TRBJ2-3 | once | TRBV11-2 | TGTGCCAGCAGCTTCGGGGGTTCGGATACGCAGTATTTT | CASSFGGSDTQYF
. | TRBJ2-3 | . | TRBV30 | TGTGCCTTTAGACTAGAAGGTGTTACGCAGTATTTT | CAFRLEGVTQYF
TRBD1 | TRBJ2-5 | . | TRBV5-6 | TGTGCCAGCAGGGAACCCCCGGGACAGGGAGGGGAGACCCAGTACTTC | CASREPPGQGGETQYF
. | TRBJ1-5 | . | TRBV6-6 | TGTGCCAGCAGTTACTCGTCAGGTCCGGGTCAGCCCCAGCATTTT | CASSYSSGPGQPQHF
. | TRBJ1-5 | . | TRBV30 | TGTGCCTGGAGTGGAGGGCCCAATCAGCCCCAGCATTTT | CAWSGGPNQPQHF
. | TRBJ1-1 | few | TRBV28 | TGTGCCAGCAGTTTAGAAGGGCTGAACACTGAAGCTTTCTTT | CASSLEGLNTEAFF
TRBD1 | TRBJ2-7 | . | TRBV5-6 | TGTGCCAGCAGCTCCCTGGACAGGCCCGGATACGAGCAGTACTTC | CASSSLDRPGYEQYF
. | TRBJ2-7 | . | TRBV27 | TGTGCCAGCATTCAGGGGACTACGGGTGAGCAGTACTTC | CASIQGTTGEQYF
. | TRBJ2-7 | . | TRBV10-1 | TGCGCCAGCAGTGAGTCAAACAGGGATCGCGAGCAGTACTTC | CASSESNRDREQYF
. | TRBJ2-7 | . | TRBV28 | TGTGCCAGCAGTTTCCCAAGGGCCGGAGCGGGTGGCGGCGAGCAGTACTTC | CASSFPRAGAGGGEQYF
TRBD1 | TRBJ1-5 | . | TRBV13 | TGTGCCAGCAGCGGTCCGGGACAGGCCAAGCATTTT | CASSGPGQAKHF
. | TRBJ1-2 | . | TRBV28 | TGTGCCAGCGGGGAGGTTGGGTTTGGCTACACCTTC | CASGEVGFGYTF
. | TRBJ2-5 | . | TRBV28 | TGTGCCAGCACCTCAAGGAGGGAGACCCAGTACTTC | CASTSRRETQYF
. | TRBJ2-1 | . | TRBV15 | TGTGCCACCAGCAGAGGGGGGACTCCCCTCACGAATGAGCAGTTCTTC | CATSRGGTPLTNEQFF
TRBD2 | TRBJ2-1 | . | TRBV7-6 | TGTGCCAGCAGCTCCTACTCTAGCGGGATGAAGCAGTTCTTC | CASSSYSSGMKQFF
. | TRBJ1-5 | few | TRBV27 | TGTGCCAGCAGTTTAAGTGGAGCAAATGGGCCGCCCCAGCATTTT | CASSLSGANGPPQHF
TRBD1 | TRBJ1-6 | . | TRBV5-1 | TGCGCCAGCAGCCTCCTCGGCCTACAGGGGAATTCACCCCTCCACTTT | CASSLLGLQGNSPLHF
TRBD2 | TRBJ2-7 | once | TRBV9 | TGTGCCAGCAGCGTAGAGGCGGGAGCCGCCTACGAGCAGTACTTC | CASSVEAGAAYEQYF
TRBD1 | TRBJ1-3 | . | TRBV27 | TGTGCCAGCAGCCGGACAGGCGGAAACACCATATATTTT | CASSRTGGNTIYF